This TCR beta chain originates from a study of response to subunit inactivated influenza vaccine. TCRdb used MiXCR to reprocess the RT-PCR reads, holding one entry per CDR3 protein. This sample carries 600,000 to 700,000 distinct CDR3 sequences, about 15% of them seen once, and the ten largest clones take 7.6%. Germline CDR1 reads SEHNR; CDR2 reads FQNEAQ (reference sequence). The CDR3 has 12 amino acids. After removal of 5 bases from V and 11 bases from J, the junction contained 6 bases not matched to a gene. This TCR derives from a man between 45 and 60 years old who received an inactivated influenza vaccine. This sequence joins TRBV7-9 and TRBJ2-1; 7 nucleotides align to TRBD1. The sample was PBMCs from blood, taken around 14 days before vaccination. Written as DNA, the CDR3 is TGTGCCAGCAGCCAAGAACAGGGGAAGCAGTTCTTC. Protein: CASSQEQGKQFF. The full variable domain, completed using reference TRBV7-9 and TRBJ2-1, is DTGVSQNPRHKITKRGQNVTFRCDPISEHNRLYWYRQTLGQGPEFLTYFQNEAQLEKSRLLSDRFSAERPKGSFSTLEIQRTEQGDSAMYLCASSQEQGKQFFGPGTRLTVL.